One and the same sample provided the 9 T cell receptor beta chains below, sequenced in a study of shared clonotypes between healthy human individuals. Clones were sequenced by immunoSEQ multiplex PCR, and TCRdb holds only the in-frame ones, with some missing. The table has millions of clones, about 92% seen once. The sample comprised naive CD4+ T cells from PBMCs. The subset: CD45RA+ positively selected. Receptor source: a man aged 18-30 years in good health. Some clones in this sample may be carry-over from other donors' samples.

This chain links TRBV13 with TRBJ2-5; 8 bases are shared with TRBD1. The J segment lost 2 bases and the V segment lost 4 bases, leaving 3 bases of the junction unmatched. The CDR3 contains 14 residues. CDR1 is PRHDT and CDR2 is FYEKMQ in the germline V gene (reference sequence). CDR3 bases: TGTGCCAGCAGCTCCGGGACAGGTCAAGAGACCCAGTACTTC. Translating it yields CASSSGTGQETQYF.

The CDR3 sequence is CASSLVHVAPYEQYF. The CDR3 nucleotides read TGTGCCAGCAGCTTAGTTCATGTTGCTCCCTACGAGCAGTACTTC. The chain has TRBV7-2 and TRBJ2-7, with no clear D. Germline lookup yields CDR1 SGHTA and CDR2 FQGNSA. The CDR3 has 15 residues. V lost 1 base and J lost 2, with 12 bases in between.

DNA for the CDR3: TGTGCCAGCAGCTTCCTATCTGGGAAATACGAGCAGTACTTC. Protein: CASSFLSGKYEQYF. The chain joins TRBV28 to TRBJ2-7; D is undetermined. Germline loops: CDR1 MDHEN, CDR2 SYDVKM. The CDR3 runs 14 residues. The ends were cut back, 6 bases at V and 4 bases at J, with 16 bases in the middle.

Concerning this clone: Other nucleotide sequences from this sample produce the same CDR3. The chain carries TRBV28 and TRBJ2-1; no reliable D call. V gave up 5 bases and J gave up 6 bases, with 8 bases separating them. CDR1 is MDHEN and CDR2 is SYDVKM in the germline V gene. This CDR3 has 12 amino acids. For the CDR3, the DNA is TGTGCCAGCAGTCGGTTAGGCAATGAGCAGTTCTTC. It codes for CASSRLGNEQFF.

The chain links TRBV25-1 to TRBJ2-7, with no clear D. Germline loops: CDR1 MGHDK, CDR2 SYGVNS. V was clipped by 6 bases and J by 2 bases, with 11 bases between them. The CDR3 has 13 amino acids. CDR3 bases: TGTGCCAGCAGAAGAGATTCCACCTACGAGCAGTACTTC. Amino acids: CASRRDSTYEQYF.

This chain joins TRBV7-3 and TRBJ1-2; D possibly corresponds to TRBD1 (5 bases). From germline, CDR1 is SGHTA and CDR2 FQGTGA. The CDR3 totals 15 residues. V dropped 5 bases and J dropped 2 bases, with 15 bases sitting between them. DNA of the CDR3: TGTGCCAGCAGCCCGGGGGACTCTCGGAACTATGGCTACACCTTC. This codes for CASSPGDSRNYGYTF.

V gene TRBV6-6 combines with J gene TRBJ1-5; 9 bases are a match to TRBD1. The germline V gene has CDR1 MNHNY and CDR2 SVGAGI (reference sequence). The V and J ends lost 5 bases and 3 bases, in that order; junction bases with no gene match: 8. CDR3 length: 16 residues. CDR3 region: CASSHTGTGNNQPQHF. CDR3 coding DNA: TGTGCCAGCAGTCATACCGGGACAGGGAACAATCAGCCCCAGCATTTT.

In nucleotides, the CDR3 is TGTGCCAGCAGCCACGGACAGTTAGATCAGCCCCAGCATTTT. This translates into CASSHGQLDQPQHF. The chain combines TRBV28 with TRBJ1-5; weak D call: TRBD1 (6 bases). V lost 6 bases, J lost 5 bases, and 14 bases lay in between. This CDR3 region has 14 residues. Germline V gives CDR1 MDHEN, CDR2 SYDVKM.

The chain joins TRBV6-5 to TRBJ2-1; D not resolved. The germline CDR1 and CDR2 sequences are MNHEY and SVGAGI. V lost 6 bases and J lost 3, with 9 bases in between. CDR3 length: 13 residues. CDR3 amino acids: CASSPQSYNEQFF. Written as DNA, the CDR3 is TGTGCCAGCAGCCCCCAAAGCTACAATGAGCAGTTCTTC.